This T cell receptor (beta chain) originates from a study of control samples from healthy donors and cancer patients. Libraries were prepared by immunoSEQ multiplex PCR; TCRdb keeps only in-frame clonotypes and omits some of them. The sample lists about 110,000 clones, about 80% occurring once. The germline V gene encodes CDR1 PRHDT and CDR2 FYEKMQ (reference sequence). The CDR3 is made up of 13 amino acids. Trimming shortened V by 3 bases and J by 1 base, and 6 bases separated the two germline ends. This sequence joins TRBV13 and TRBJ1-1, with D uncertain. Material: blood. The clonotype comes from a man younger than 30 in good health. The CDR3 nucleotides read TGTGCCAGCAGCTTTCGAACGAACACTGAAGCTTTCTTT. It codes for CASSFRTNTEAFF.